The T cell receptor (beta chain) described here comes from a study of human T cells and chemical hapten exposure. Study-wide context: Patch testing was performed with 0.01% DPC on the upper back, with reading at 6 days. Across samples, TCR yields varied, mostly owing to small differences in pooled library volumes.

This clonotype was observed at least ten times. The time point: pre-sensitization, week 0. Treatment defined: therapeutic diphenylcyclopropenone sensitization with weekly scalp DPC. The study's library attached unique molecular identifiers to single cDNA molecules. TCRdb re-called the RACE reads through MiXCR, storing one row per CDR3 protein. Of 60,000 to 75,000 distinct CDR3 sequences listed, around 7% were seen once; the top ten hold roughly 1.7%. The CDR3 has 15 amino acids. V lost 4 bases, J lost 2 bases, and 13 bases lay in between. CDR1 and CDR2 (germline): LGHNA, YNFKEQ. The rearrangement uses TRBV4-2 and TRBJ2-3; D unresolved. The sequence derives from a woman aged 25 to 45 with alopecia areata. Some clones in this sample may be carry-over from other donors' samples. Sequenced material: whole blood, taken in connection with sensitization to the hapten diphenylcyclopropenone (DPC). The CDR3 DNA sequence: TGTGCCAGCAGCCCCTCTAGGGCGGCCACAGATACGCAGTATTTT. The encoded protein is CASSPSRAATDTQYF.